This TCR beta chain was sequenced in a study of response to subunit inactivated influenza vaccine. The study, taken as a whole, reports: Few new T cells, the authors suggested, are recruited by each seasonal influenza vaccination.

TCRdb reprocessed the RT-PCR reads via MiXCR and lists one record per CDR3 protein. The table includes around 190,000 distinct CDR3 sequences, around 9% detected once. In regard to this clonotype: What it binds is unknown.

This CDR3 has 14 residues. Germline assignment: CDR1 MDHEN and CDR2 SYDVKM. V was pared by 3 bases and J by 4 bases, with 13 bases between. The sequences come from non-naive T cells sorted from PBMCs, collected on the day of vaccination. The V gene is TRBV28, the J gene TRBJ2-7; perhaps TRBD2 as D (6 bases). The source of this sequence is a man in his forties or fifties who received an inactivated influenza vaccine. The CDR3 nucleotides read TGTGCCAGCAGTTTGATAACTAGCCCTTACGAGCAGTACTTC. As protein: CASSLITSPYEQYF.